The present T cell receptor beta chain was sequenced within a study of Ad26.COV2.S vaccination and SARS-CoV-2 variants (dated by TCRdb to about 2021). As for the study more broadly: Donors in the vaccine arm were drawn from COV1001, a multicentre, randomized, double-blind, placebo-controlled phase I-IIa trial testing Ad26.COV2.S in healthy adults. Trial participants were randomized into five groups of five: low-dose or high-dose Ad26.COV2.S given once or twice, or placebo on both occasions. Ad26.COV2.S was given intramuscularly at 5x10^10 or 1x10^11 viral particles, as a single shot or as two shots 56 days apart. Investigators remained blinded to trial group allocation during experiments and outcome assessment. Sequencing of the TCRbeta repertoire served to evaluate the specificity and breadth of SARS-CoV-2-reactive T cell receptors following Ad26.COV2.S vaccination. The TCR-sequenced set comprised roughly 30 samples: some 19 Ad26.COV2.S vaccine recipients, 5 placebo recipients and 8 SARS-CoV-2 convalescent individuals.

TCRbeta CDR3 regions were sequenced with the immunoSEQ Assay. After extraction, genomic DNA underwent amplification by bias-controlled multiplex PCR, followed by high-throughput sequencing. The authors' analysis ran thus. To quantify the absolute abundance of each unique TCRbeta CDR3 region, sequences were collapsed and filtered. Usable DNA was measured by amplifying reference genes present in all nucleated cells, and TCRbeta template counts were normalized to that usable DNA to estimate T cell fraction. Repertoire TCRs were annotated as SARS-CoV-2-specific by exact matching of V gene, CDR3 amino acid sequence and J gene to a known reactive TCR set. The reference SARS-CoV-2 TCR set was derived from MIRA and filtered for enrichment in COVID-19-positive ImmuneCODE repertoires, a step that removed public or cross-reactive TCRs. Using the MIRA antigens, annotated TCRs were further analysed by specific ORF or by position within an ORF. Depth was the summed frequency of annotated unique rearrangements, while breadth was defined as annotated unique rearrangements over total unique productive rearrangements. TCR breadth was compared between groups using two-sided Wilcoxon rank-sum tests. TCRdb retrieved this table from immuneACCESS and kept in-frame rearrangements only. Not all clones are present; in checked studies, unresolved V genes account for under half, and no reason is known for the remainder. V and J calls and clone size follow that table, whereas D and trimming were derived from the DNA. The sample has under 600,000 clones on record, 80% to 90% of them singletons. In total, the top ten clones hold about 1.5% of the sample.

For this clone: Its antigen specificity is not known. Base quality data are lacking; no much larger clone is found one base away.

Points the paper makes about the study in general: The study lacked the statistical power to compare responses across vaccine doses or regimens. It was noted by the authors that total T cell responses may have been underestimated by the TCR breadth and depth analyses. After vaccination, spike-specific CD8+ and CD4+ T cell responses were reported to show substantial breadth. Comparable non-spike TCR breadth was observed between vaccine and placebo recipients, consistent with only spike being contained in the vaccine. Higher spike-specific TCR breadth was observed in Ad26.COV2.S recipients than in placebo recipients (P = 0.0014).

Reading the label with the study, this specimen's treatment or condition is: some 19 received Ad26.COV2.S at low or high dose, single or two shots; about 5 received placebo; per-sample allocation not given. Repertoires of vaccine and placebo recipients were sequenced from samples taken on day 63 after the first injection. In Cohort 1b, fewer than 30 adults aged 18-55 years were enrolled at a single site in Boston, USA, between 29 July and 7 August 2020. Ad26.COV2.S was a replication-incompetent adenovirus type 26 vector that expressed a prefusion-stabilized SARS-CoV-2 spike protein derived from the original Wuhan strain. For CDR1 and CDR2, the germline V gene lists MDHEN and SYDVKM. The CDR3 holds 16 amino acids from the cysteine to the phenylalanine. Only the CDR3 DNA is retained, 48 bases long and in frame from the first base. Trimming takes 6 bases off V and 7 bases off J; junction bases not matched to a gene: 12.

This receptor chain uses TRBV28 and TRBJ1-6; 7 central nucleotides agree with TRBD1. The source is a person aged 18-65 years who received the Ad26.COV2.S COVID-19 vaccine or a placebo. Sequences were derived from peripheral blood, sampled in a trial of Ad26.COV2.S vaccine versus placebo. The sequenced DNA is TGTGCCAGCAGCCAGCCCCCGGGACAGAAGAATTCACCCCTCCACTTT. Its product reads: CASSQPPGQKNSPLHF. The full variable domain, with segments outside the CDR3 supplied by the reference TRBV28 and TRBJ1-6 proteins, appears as DVKVTQSSRYLVKRTGEKVFLECVQDMDHENMFWYRQDPGLGLRLIYFSYDVKMKEKGDIPEGYSVSREKKERFSLILESASTNQTSMYLCASSQPPGQKNSPLHFGNGTRLTVT.